This entry concerns a single TCR beta chain. The antigen remains undetermined. Germline and junction disagree at one end, which may indicate a read error. TCRdb re-called the PCR reads through MiXCR, storing one row per CDR3 protein. In the table there are roughly 10,000 distinct CDR3 sequences, more than 15% of which are singletons. This specimen belongs to a study of molecular identifiers for immune sequencing clone quantification. General study results and limits: Among 900,000 to 1,000,000 naive cells, spiked Jurkat TCR RNA from a single cell was reportedly detectable.

This CDR3 contains 14 residues. Per the germline V gene, CDR1 is SEHNR and CDR2 is FQNEAQ (reference sequence). Input for naive CD8 libraries was about 18,000 to 1,100,000 sorted cells; the RNA fraction used was 10%, 30% or 50%. This TCR derives from a human donor in good health. Some libraries in this study had Jurkat cell RNA spiked in. The sample comprised naive CD8+ T cells from blood, with Jurkat cell RNA spiked in. Subset: FACS-sorted CD8+CD4-CCR7+CD45RA+ naive T cells. The chain employs TRBV7-9 and TRBJ2-7; possible D gene TRBD1, 5 bases. The CDR3 sequence is CASGETVAVYEQYF. CDR3 bases: TGTGCCAGCGGCGAGACAGTGGCCGTCTACGAGCAGTACTTT.